The 9 T cell receptor beta chains reported below all come from one sample, sequenced in a study of control samples from healthy donors and cancer patients. TCRdb's copy holds only in-frame clones and misses some; the assay was immunoSEQ multiplex PCR. The table lists about 120,000 clones, 85% to 90% of them singletons. Specimen: PBMCs. The receptors were gathered from a woman between 50 and 59 years old with colorectal cancer.

V gene TRBV30 combines with J gene TRBJ2-1; 7 bases agree with TRBD2. Germline V gene lookup returns CDR1 GTSNPN and CDR2 SVGIG (reference sequence). The CDR3 runs 14 residues. With 2 bases clipped from V and 5 bases from J, the junction kept 6 bases outside the gene matches. DNA for the CDR3: TGTGCCTGGAGTCTTACTAGCGTGCACAATGAGCAGTTCTTC. It specifies CAWSLTSVHNEQFF. Full variable domain (missing parts from reference TRBV30 and TRBJ2-1): SQTIHQWPATLVQPVGSPLSLECTVEGTSNPNLYWYRQAAGRGLQLLFYSVGIGQISSEVPQNLSASRPQDRQFILSSKKLLLSDSGFYLCAWSLTSVHNEQFFGPGTRLTVL.

The chain couples TRBV5-1 to TRBJ2-5; 8 bases agree with TRBD1. The V segment lost 0 bases and the J segment 5 bases; nucleotides outside the gene matches: 9. Germline CDR1 SGHRS, CDR2 YFSETQ. The CDR3 is 16 residues long. The CDR3 DNA reads as TGCGCCAGCAGCTTGGGGGAGACAGGGGTCGGGGAGACCCAGTACTTC. It codes for CASSLGETGVGETQYF.

This sequence joins TRBV3-1 (or the pseudogene TRBV3-2) and TRBJ2-2; TRBD2 might be the D (5 bases). The CDR3 runs 13 residues. Germline CDR1 LGHDT, CDR2 YNNKEL (reference sequence). V was trimmed by 4 bases and J by 5 bases, leaving 8 bases between them. The CDR3 DNA reads as TGTGCCAGCAGCCGGACTGGTACCGGGGAGCTGTTTTTT. This translates into CASSRTGTGELFF.

This sequence joins TRBV3-1 (or the pseudogene TRBV3-2) and TRBJ2-3, with 8 bases identical to TRBD1. The length of the CDR3 is 16 residues. J lost 2 bases, V lost 2 bases, and 6 bases had no gene match. Germline loops: CDR1 LGHDT, CDR2 YNNKEL (reference sequence). The CDR3: CASSQRQDRVTDTQYF. For the CDR3, the DNA is TGTGCCAGCAGCCAAAGGCAGGACAGGGTCACAGATACGCAGTATTTT.

This chain connects TRBV5-1 to TRBJ2-1; 13 nucleotides align to TRBD2. CDR3 size: 16 residues. CDR1 and CDR2 (germline): SGHRS, YFSETQ. The V segment lost 5 bases and the J segment 7 bases; nucleotides outside the gene matches: 9. In DNA form, the CDR3 reads TGCGCCAGCAGGCGGGACCGGACTAGCGGGAGTAATGAGCAGTTCTTC. This codes for CASRRDRTSGSNEQFF.

This clone appeared once. The chain links TRBV6-6 to TRBJ2-5; 10 positions match TRBD1. Germline values: CDR1 MNHNY, CDR2 SVGAGI (reference sequence). The CDR3 loop spans 15 amino acids. The V segment lost 6 bases and the J segment 5 bases; nucleotides outside the gene matches: 9. The CDR3 loop is CASSEQTGGRETQYF. The DNA of the CDR3 is TGTGCCAGCAGCGAGCAGACAGGGGGCCGCGAGACCCAGTACTTC.

The chain carries TRBV28 and TRBJ1-2, with TRBD1 matching 7 bases. Germline lookup yields CDR1 MDHEN and CDR2 SYDVKM. This CDR3 is built from 16 residues. J was trimmed by 1 base and V by 8 bases; bases with no gene match: 13. In DNA, the CDR3 is TGTGCCAGCGGAACCGGGACAGACTTCATTAACTATGGCTACACCTTC. The encoded protein is CASGTGTDFINYGYTF.

The chain is built from TRBV7-2 and TRBJ2-2, with D unclear. CDR3 size: 14 residues. Trimming removed 2 bases from V and 5 bases from J, with 9 bases in between. CDR1 is SGHTA and CDR2 is FQGNSA in the germline V gene. DNA for the CDR3: TGTGCCAGCAGCTTAATCCAGGCTACCGGGGAGCTGTTTTTT. Its protein product is CASSLIQATGELFF. The full variable domain, rest sourced from reference TRBV7-2 and TRBJ2-2, is GAGVSQSPSNKVTEKGKDVELRCDPISGHTALYWYRQSLGQGLEFLIYFQGNSAPDKSGLPSDRFSAERTGGSVSTLTIQRTQQEDSAVYLCASSLIQATGELFFGEGSRLTVL.

V and J are TRBV2 and TRBJ2-5; 11 positions match TRBD1. The CDR3 is 15 amino acids. Germline CDR1 SNHLY, CDR2 FYNNEI. V shed 7 bases and J 4 bases; nucleotides not matched to a gene: 8. As DNA, the CDR3 is TGTGCCAGCACTCCCCCGGGACAGGGGGGAGAGACCCAGTACTTC. Its translation is CASTPPGQGGETQYF.